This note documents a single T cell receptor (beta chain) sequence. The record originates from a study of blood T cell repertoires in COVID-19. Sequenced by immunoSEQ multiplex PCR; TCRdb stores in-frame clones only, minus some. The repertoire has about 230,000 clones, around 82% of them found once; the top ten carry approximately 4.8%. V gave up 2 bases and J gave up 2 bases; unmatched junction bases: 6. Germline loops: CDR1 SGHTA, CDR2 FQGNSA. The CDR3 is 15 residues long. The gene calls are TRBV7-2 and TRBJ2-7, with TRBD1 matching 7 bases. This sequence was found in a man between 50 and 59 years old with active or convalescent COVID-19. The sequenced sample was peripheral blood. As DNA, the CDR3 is TGTGCCAGCAGCTTAAGGGGACAGAACACCTACGAGCAGTACTTC. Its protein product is CASSLRGQNTYEQYF.